The clone carrying this T cell receptor beta chain was counted a few times. This sample was taken from a study of blood T cell repertoires in COVID-19. In the study overall: The origin of the acute and convalescent COVID-19 samples was the United States, Italy and Spain. T cells, B-cell-depleted T cells, or PBMCs supplied cDNA or gDNA.

This CDR3 comprises 13 residues. J lost 4 bases, V lost 6 bases, and 5 bases had no gene match. Original data processing: Amplification of reference gene primers was used by the study to estimate nucleated cell counts. Sequencing was performed with immunoSEQ multiplex PCR; in TCRdb, only in-frame clones are kept and a portion is missing. D and trimming were read from the DNA, whereas the V and J calls and clone size are those reported in that table. Here the sample spans some 200,000 clones, under 85% being singletons. The material sequenced was peripheral blood. J is TRBJ1-2 and V is TRBV12-3 or TRBV12-4; 7 bases are shared with TRBD1. The TCR originated in an elderly woman with acute or convalescent COVID-19. The CDR3 DNA reads as TGTGCCAGCAGCTTGACAGGGATCTATGGCTACACCTTC. It encodes CASSLTGIYGYTF.